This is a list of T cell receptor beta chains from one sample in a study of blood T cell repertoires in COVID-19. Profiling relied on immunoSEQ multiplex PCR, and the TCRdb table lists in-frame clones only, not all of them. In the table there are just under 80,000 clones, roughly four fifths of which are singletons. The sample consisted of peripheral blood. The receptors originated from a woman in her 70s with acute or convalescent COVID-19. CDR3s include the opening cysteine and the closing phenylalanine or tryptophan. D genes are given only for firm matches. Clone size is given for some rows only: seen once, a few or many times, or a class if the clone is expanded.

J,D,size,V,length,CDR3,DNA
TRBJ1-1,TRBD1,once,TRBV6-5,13,CASSLEGAAEAFF,TGTGCCAGCAGTCTAGAGGGGGCCGCTGAAGCTTTCTTT
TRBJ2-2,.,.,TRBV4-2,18,CASSQDLGGAGVRGELFF,TGTGCCAGCAGCCAAGATCTAGGGGGGGCCGGCGTTCGAGGGGAGCTGTTTTTT
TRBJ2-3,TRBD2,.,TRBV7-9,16,CASRSGLAGPTDTQYF,TGTGCCAGCAGATCCGGACTAGCGGGACCCACAGATACGCAGTATTTT
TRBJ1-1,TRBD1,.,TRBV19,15,CASSIGDRGHTEAFF,TGTGCCAGTAGTATTGGGGACAGGGGGCACACTGAAGCTTTCTTT
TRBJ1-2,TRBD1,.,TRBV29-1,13,CSVRQGLDYGYTF,TGCAGCGTTCGACAGGGGCTGGACTATGGCTACACCTTC
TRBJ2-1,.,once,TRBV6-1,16,CASSEGWRGTYNEQFF,TGTGCCAGCAGTGAAGGGTGGCGGGGAACCTACAATGAGCAGTTCTTC
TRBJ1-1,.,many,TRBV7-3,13,CASRVSSNTEAFF,TGTGCCTCCCGGGTATCTTCGAACACTGAAGCTTTCTTT
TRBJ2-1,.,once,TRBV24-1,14,CATSGGQSYNEQFF,TGTGCCACCAGTGGAGGACAGAGTTACAATGAGCAGTTCTTC
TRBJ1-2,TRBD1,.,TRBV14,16,CASSRTGGSQVSGYTF,TGTGCCAGCAGCCGGACAGGGGGCTCCCAAGTTAGTGGCTACACCTTC
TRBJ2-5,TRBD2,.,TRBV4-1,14,CASSPSGIQETQYF,TGCGCCAGCAGCCCTAGCGGAATACAAGAGACCCAGTACTTC
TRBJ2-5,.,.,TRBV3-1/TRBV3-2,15,CASSQDDSRQETQYF,TGTGCCAGCAGCCAAGACGACAGCCGCCAAGAGACCCAGTACTTC